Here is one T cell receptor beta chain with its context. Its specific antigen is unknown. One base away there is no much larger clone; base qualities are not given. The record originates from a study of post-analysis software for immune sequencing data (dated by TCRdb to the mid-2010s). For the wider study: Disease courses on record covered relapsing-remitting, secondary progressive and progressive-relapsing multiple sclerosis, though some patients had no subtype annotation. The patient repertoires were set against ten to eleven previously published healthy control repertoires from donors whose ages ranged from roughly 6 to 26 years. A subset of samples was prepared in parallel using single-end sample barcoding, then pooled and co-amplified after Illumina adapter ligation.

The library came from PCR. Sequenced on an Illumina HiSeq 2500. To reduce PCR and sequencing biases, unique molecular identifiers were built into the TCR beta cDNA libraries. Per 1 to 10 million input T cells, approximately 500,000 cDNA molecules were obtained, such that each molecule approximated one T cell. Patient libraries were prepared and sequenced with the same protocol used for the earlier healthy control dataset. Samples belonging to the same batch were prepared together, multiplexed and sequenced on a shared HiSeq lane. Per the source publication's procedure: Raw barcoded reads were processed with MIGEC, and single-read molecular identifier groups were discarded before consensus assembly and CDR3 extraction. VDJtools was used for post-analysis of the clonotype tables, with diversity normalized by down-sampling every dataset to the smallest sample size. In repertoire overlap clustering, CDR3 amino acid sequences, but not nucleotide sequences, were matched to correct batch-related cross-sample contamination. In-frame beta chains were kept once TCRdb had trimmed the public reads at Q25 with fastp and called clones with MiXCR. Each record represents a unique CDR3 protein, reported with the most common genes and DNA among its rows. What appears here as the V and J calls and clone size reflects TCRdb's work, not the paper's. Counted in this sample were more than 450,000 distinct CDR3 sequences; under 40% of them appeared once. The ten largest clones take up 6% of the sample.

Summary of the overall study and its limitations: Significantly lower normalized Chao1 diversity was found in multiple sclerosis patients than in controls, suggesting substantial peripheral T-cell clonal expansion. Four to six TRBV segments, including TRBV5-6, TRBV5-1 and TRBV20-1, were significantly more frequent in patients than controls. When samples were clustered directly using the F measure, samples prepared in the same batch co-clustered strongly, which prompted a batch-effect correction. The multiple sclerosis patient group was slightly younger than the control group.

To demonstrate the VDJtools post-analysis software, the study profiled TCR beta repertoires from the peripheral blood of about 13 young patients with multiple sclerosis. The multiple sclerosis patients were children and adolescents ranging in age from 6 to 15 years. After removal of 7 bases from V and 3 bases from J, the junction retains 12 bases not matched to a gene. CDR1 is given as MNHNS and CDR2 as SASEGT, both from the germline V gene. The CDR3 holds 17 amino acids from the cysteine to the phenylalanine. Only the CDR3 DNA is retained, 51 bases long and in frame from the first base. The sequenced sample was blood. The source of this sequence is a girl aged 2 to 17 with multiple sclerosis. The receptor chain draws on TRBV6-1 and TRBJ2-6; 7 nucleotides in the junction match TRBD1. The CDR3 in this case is CASISGQMPGGANVLTF. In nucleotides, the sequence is TGTGCCAGCATCTCGGGACAGATGCCGGGTGGGGCCAACGTCCTGACTTTC.